A selection of T cell receptor beta chains follows, all from one sample in a study of blood T cell repertoires in COVID-19. Sequenced by immunoSEQ multiplex PCR; TCRdb stores in-frame clones only, minus some. The table records roughly 84,000 clones, approximately 86% of them present only once. Material: peripheral blood. The receptor set was obtained from a man at least 80 years old with active or convalescent COVID-19. CDR3s include the opening cysteine and the closing phenylalanine or tryptophan. A D gene is named only where the DNA matches it firmly. Clone size is stated in some rows and not others, as once, few, many or a class when expanded.

clone size | J gene | V gene | D gene | CDR3 DNA | CDR3 protein
- | TRBJ2-5 | TRBV4-1 | TRBD1 | TGCGCCAGCAGCCAGCCGGACAGGGGGCTGCGGGAGACCCAGTACTTC | CASSQPDRGLRETQYF
- | TRBJ1-4 | TRBV5-5 | TRBD1 | TGTGCCAGCAGCGCCCCCAACACAGGGGGCAGGGAAAAACTGTTTTTT | CASSAPNTGGREKLFF
- | TRBJ2-5 | TRBV5-1 | - | TGCGCCAGCAGCTTGGCCCAGGACGGGAGAGAGACCCAGTACTTC | CASSLAQDGRETQYF
few | TRBJ2-3 | TRBV7-8 | TRBD2 | TGTGCCAGCAGCTTAGTCGGGCTGAGCGGGAGGGGGGATACGCAGTATTTT | CASSLVGLSGRGDTQYF
- | TRBJ2-1 | TRBV2 | - | TGTGCCAAAAACAGGGCCACAGGGGGAGGGGGAAGTAATGAGCAGTTCTTC | CAKNRATGGGGSNEQFF
- | TRBJ1-6 | TRBV7-9 | TRBD1 | TGTGCCAGCAGCCCGGGACAGGCCATGGGGACCCTCCACTTT | CASSPGQAMGTLHF
- | TRBJ1-1 | TRBV19 | TRBD1 | TGTGCCAGTACCCCGACAGGGTATACCACTGAAGCTTTCTTT | CASTPTGYTTEAFF
- | TRBJ1-3 | TRBV13 | - | TGTGCCAGCAGCCTAAACCTAGGGGGTGCGGGAAACACCATATATTTT | CASSLNLGGAGNTIYF
- | TRBJ1-3 | TRBV5-6 | - | TGTGCCAGCAGCTTACGGGGATCGGTGGACACCATATATTTT | CASSLRGSVDTIYF
- | TRBJ1-6 | TRBV5-5 | TRBD1 | TGTGCCAGCAGCTTGATTGTGGGCCTAATGGGACAGGGTAACTCACCCCTCCACTTT | CASSLIVGLMGQGNSPLHF
- | TRBJ1-5 | TRBV6-1 | - | TGTGCCAGCAGTGAACGCGGGACGGCTCAGCCCCAGCATTTT | CASSERGTAQPQHF
- | TRBJ1-2 | TRBV4-1 | - | TGCGCCAGCAGCCAAGTTGTCCTAGGGGGACCTAACTATGGCTACACCTTC | CASSQVVLGGPNYGYTF
- | TRBJ1-3 | TRBV7-8 | - | TGTGCCAGCAGCTTAGCCCCCCGGACAGAGGGCAACACCATATATTTT | CASSLAPRTEGNTIYF
- | TRBJ2-1 | TRBV19 | TRBD2 | TGTGCCAGTAGTGCCGGGACTAGCGGTACCTACAATGAGCAGTTCTTC | CASSAGTSGTYNEQFF
- | TRBJ1-4 | TRBV5-1 | - | TGCGCCAGCAGCCCACCCGTCGGCCAGGGGTTTGAAAAACTGTTTTTT | CASSPPVGQGFEKLFF
- | TRBJ2-2 | TRBV11-3 | - | TGTGCCAGCAGCCCTATCCGAACGAACACCGGGGAGCTGTTTTTT | CASSPIRTNTGELFF
- | TRBJ1-2 | TRBV9 | - | TGTGCCAGCAGCCCTCGAGAAAGTGGCTACACCTTC | CASSPRESGYTF
- | TRBJ1-4 | TRBV6-6 | - | TGTGCCACAGGCTGGAGGAATGAAAAACTGTTTTTT | CATGWRNEKLFF
- | TRBJ1-2 | TRBV13 | TRBD1 | TGTGCCAGCAGCTTAGGACCGGACAGGGCTAACTATGGCTACACCTTC | CASSLGPDRANYGYTF
- | TRBJ1-4 | TRBV30 | TRBD1 | TGTGCCTGTGTTGGACAGGGGAAGGAAAAACTGTTTTTT | CACVGQGKEKLFF
- | TRBJ2-5 | TRBV28 | - | TGTGCCAGCAGTAGTAGCATTCCGGCAGAGACCCAGTACTTC | CASSSSIPAETQYF
once | TRBJ2-3 | TRBV3-1/TRBV3-2 | TRBD2 | TGTGCCAGCAGCCCAACTAGCGGGGCTATTAGCACAGATACGCAGTATTTT | CASSPTSGAISTDTQYF
- | TRBJ2-1 | TRBV5-6 | TRBD2 | TGTGCCAGCAGCCGGACTAGCGGGTCCCGCTCCTACAATGAGCAGTTCTTC | CASSRTSGSRSYNEQFF
- | TRBJ2-1 | TRBV10-1 | TRBD2 | TGCGCCAGCAGCCCCGGGGAGACTAGCGGAAAGCAGTTCTTC | CASSPGETSGKQFF
- | TRBJ1-6 | TRBV27 | TRBD1 | TGTGCCAGCACTCTCCGAGGACAGGGGCCCTATAATTCACCCCTCCACTTT | CASTLRGQGPYNSPLHF
- | TRBJ1-5 | TRBV4-1 | TRBD1 | TGCGCCAGCAGCCGGGGACAGGGGTTAAACAATCAGCCCCAGCATTTT | CASSRGQGLNNQPQHF
medium-sized | TRBJ1-1 | TRBV13 | TRBD1 | TGTGCCAGCAGCAGACGACAGGGGTACACTGAAGCTTTCTTT | CASSRRQGYTEAFF
- | TRBJ1-5 | TRBV19 | - | TGTGCCAGTAGTATATCTGAGGGAGGGAATCAGCCCCAGCATTTT | CASSISEGGNQPQHF
- | TRBJ1-5 | TRBV15 | TRBD1 | TGTGCCACCAGCAGAGGGGAACAGGGGCCCCTCAAACCCCAGCATTTT | CATSRGEQGPLKPQHF
- | TRBJ2-2 | TRBV5-1 | - | TGCGCCAGCAGCCTGGGACAACCGAACACCGGGGAGCTGTTTTTT | CASSLGQPNTGELFF
- | TRBJ1-3 | TRBV18 | - | TGTGCCAGCTCACCACGGGGGTTAGTTGGACAGAGCTCTGGAAACACCATATATTTT | CASSPRGLVGQSSGNTIYF
- | TRBJ1-1 | TRBV9 | - | TGTGCCAGCAGCGTAGGGGCAAGGAGGAGCACTGAAGCTTTCTTT | CASSVGARRSTEAFF
once | TRBJ1-5 | TRBV15 | - | TGTGCCACCAGCAGAGATTGGCAGGGCCCTCATCAGCCCCAGCATTTT | CATSRDWQGPHQPQHF
once | TRBJ2-3 | TRBV2 | - | TGTGCCAGCAGTGACCGAGGGGGGGAAACAGATACGCAGTATTTT | CASSDRGGETDTQYF
once | TRBJ1-4 | TRBV29-1 | - | TGCAGCGTTGACAGGGCTGAAAAACTGTTTTTT | CSVDRAEKLFF
- | TRBJ1-1 | TRBV29-1 | - | TGCAGCGTGGGGTGGACAGCGAACACTGAAGCTTTCTTT | CSVGWTANTEAFF
- | TRBJ2-1 | TRBV28 | TRBD2 | TGTGCCAGCAGTGCGGGGGGGCGGCACAATGAGCAGTTCTTC | CASSAGGRHNEQFF
- | TRBJ1-5 | TRBV6-5 | TRBD1 | TGTGCCAGCAGTAACACAGGGGTTCAGCCCCAGCATTTT | CASSNTGVQPQHF
- | TRBJ1-5 | TRBV11-2 | - | TGTGCCAGCAGCTTAGGGGCAGGGGGCAATCAGCCCCAGCATTTT | CASSLGAGGNQPQHF
- | TRBJ1-1 | TRBV30 | - | TGTGCCTGGAGTGTCTCCGGGTGGCTTGAAGCTTTCTTT | CAWSVSGWLEAFF